Sequencing of this T cell receptor (beta chain) was carried out in a study of OX40 agonist ivuxolimab in advanced cancers. The method was immunoSEQ multiplex PCR; TCRdb's version includes in-frame clones alone and lacks a portion of them. This sample has about 38,000 clones; 60% to 85% occur once, and the top ten carry around 13%. The CDR3 runs to 13 residues. V was shortened by 7 bases and J by 1 base, with 10 bases between the two germline ends. Germline CDR1 is MNHEY and CDR2 is SVGAGI. This TCR came from an adult with an advanced solid tumor such as melanoma, head and neck, liver or kidney cancer. Sequenced here: CD4+ or CD8+ T cells sorted from blood, sampled in a trial of the OX40 agonist ivuxolimab. The genes are TRBV6-5 and TRBJ1-1; D is ambiguous. In nucleotides, the CDR3 is TGTGCCAGCACCAGATGGGGGAACACTGAAGCTTTCTTT. The encoded protein is CASTRWGNTEAFF.